This T cell receptor (beta chain) was captured in a study of blood T cells in healthy people across ages. Study findings and constraints: The study lacked donor CMV status, which possibly confounded expanded clonotype changes. Versus aged donors, long-lived donors had higher diversity and more naive CD4+ cells.

A second PCR of roughly 7 to 11 cycles used a sample-barcoded 5' primer and a J-beta primer mix. A tag from a template-switch adaptor with 12 random nucleotides marked each cDNA molecule. TCRdb re-called the 5' RACE reads with MiXCR, one entry per CDR3 protein. The sample consists of more than 1,000,000 distinct CDR3 sequences, under 30% of them appearing once. V shed 4 bases and J 3 bases; nucleotides not matched to a gene: 3. Germline loops: CDR1 MNHEY, CDR2 SMNVEV (reference sequence). The CDR3 has 14 amino acids. On this clonotype: As yet, its antigen is unknown.

The sample was also reused in another study, on T cells of mothers and their children.

The receptor was isolated from a girl aged 2 to 9 in good health. Sequencing was done on a sample of blood. The genes are TRBV27 and TRBJ2-7; 10 bases are shared with TRBD1. The CDR3 DNA reads TGTGCCAGCAGTTATGGACAGGGGGACTACGAGCAGTACTTC. Protein sequence: CASSYGQGDYEQYF.